The 13 T cell receptor beta chains in this list originate from one sample, sequenced in a study of graft-versus-host responses after intestinal transplantation. The method was immunoSEQ multiplex PCR; TCRdb's version includes in-frame clones alone and lacks a portion of them. The profile shows some 110,000 clones, roughly 87% of them singletons. These receptors lack a known antigen. The material was unstimulated CD4+ T cells sorted from spleen or lymph node cells, obtained before intestinal transplant. These TCRs come from a human donor who received an intestinal transplant.

The rearrangement links TRBV7-9 to TRBJ2-7; D call uncertain. CDR1 SEHNR and CDR2 FQNEAQ come from the germline V gene (reference sequence). The CDR3 contains 14 residues. V dropped 2 bases and J dropped 5 bases, with 13 bases sitting between them. The CDR3 DNA reads as TGTGCCAGCAGCTTAAGTACTTGGCGGCACGAGCAGTACTTC. Translated, it gives CASSLSTWRHEQYF.

This chain connects TRBV27 to TRBJ2-2; 8 bases fit TRBD2. Germline V gene sequence: CDR1 MNHEY, CDR2 SMNVEV (reference sequence). The J segment lost 0 bases and the V segment lost 5 bases, leaving 11 bases of the junction unmatched. The CDR3 has 18 amino acids. The CDR3 sequence: CASSPGLAGLTNTGELFF. In nucleotides, the CDR3 is TGTGCCAGCAGTCCCGGCCTAGCGGGTCTGACGAACACCGGGGAGCTGTTTTTT.

V and J are TRBV29-1 and TRBJ2-3, with D uncertain. V lost 5 bases, J lost 3 bases, and 12 bases lay in between. Germline-derived CDR1 and CDR2 are SQVTM and ANQGSEA. The CDR3 spans 13 residues. CDR3 protein: CSVHRLLTDTQYF. The CDR3 DNA is TGCAGCGTTCATCGGCTATTAACAGATACGCAGTATTTT.

This chain links TRBV28 with TRBJ2-4; D is possibly TRBD1 (7 bases). V gave up 3 bases and J gave up 6 bases, with 18 bases separating them. The CDR3 totals 16 residues. The V gene's germline CDR1 is MDHEN and CDR2 SYDVKM. Here the CDR3 DNA reads TGTGCCAGCAGTTTTTGGGTCAGCCAGGGGGGAAACATTCAGTACTTC. Translating it yields CASSFWVSQGGNIQYF.

This clone was seen only a few times. The chain joins TRBV15 to TRBJ1-6; D not certain. The CDR3 length is 15 residues. Per germline, CDR1 LNHNV and CDR2 YYDKDF (reference sequence). V lost 0 bases and J lost 9, with 12 bases in between. The CDR3 DNA reads TGTGCCACCAGCAGAGATCCCAGATCGGGTTCACCCCTCCACTTT. Residues: CATSRDPRSGSPLHF. The complete variable domain, with remaining parts taken from reference TRBV15 and TRBJ1-6, reads DAMVIQNPRYQVTQFGKPVTLSCSQTLNHNVMYWYQQKSSQAPKLLFHYYDKDFNNEADTPDNFQSRRPNTSFCFLDIRSPGLGDTAMYLCATSRDPRSGSPLHFGNGTRLTVT.

The J gene is TRBJ2-7, the V gene TRBV5-1; tentatively, D is TRBD2 (5 bases). Germline V gene data show CDR1 as SGHRS and CDR2 as YFSETQ. The CDR3 has 15 residues. Between the trimmed V and J ends, which lost 2 bases and 0 bases, there was a span of 12 bases. The CDR3 sequence is CASSFLSGSSYEQYF. In nucleotides, the CDR3 is TGCGCCAGCAGCTTTTTGTCGGGGAGCTCCTACGAGCAGTACTTC.

V is TRBV15 and J is TRBJ2-7, with 9 bases that match TRBD1. Germline CDR1 and CDR2: LNHNV and YYDKDF (reference sequence). The CDR3 has 15 amino acids. The junction had 4 bases not matched to a gene; V was cut back by 3 bases and J by 1 base. The CDR3 nucleotides are TGTGCCACCAGCAGGGGACAGGGAGAGTCCTACGAGCAGTACTTC. Protein product: CATSRGQGESYEQYF. The full variable domain, completed using reference TRBV15 and TRBJ2-7, is DAMVIQNPRYQVTQFGKPVTLSCSQTLNHNVMYWYQQKSSQAPKLLFHYYDKDFNNEADTPDNFQSRRPNTSFCFLDIRSPGLGDTAMYLCATSRGQGESYEQYFGPGTRLTVT.

The chain employs TRBV5-1 and TRBJ2-3, with 7 nucleotides matching TRBD1. The CDR3 contains 14 residues. Per germline, CDR1 SGHRS and CDR2 YFSETQ. V gave up 0 bases and J gave up 5 bases; unmatched junction bases: 3. The CDR3 spells CASSLGQGRDTQYF. CDR3 DNA: TGCGCCAGCAGCTTGGGACAGGGAAGAGATACGCAGTATTTT. Full variable domain (remainder filled in from reference TRBV5-1 and TRBJ2-3): KAGVTQTPRYLIKTRGQQVTLSCSPISGHRSVSWYQQTPGQGLQFLFEYFSETQRNKGNFPGRFSGRQFSNSRSEMNVSTLELGDSALYLCASSLGQGRDTQYFGPGTRLTVL.

Comments on this clone: A junction boundary mismatches the germline segment, possibly from a read error. CDR3 in DNA: TGTGCCATCAGTGCTCCGGGACAGGGACCTAGAGTAAGGTTT. It codes for CAISAPGQGPRVRF. The chain has TRBV10-3 and TRBJ1-3, with TRBD1 identical over 9 bases. This CDR3 contains 14 residues. Germline V CDR1 and CDR2: ENHRY, SYGVKD.

The chain uses TRBV7-9 and TRBJ2-7; D gene unclear. Germline V lookup: CDR1 SEHNR, CDR2 FQNEAQ (reference sequence). This CDR3 spans 11 amino acids. Deletions cut 5 bases from V and 6 bases from J, with 8 bases between. The CDR3 loop is CASSEQREQYF. In DNA form, the CDR3 reads TGTGCCAGCAGCGAGCAACGCGAGCAGTACTTC.

This chain connects TRBV9 to TRBJ2-7; the D gene is possibly TRBD1 (6 bases). The V and J ends lost 3 bases and 2 bases respectively, with 12 bases between them. The CDR3 runs to 14 residues. Germline values: CDR1 SGDLS, CDR2 YYNGEE. The CDR3 bases are TGTGCCAGCAGCGCCGGACAGTTACCCTACGAGCAGTACTTC. Residues: CASSAGQLPYEQYF. Variable domain in full (rest from reference TRBV9 and TRBJ2-7): DSGVTQTPKHLITATGQRVTLRCSPRSGDLSVYWYQQSLDQGLQFLIQYYNGEERAKGNILERFSAQQFPDLHSELNLSSLELGDSALYFCASSAGQLPYEQYFGPGTRLTVT.

There are a few counts of this clone. The genes are TRBV2 and TRBJ2-2; D uncertain. Germline loops: CDR1 SNHLY, CDR2 FYNNEI. Trimming shortened V by 2 bases and J by 2 bases, and 6 bases separated the two germline ends. The CDR3 has 14 amino acids. Here the CDR3 DNA reads TGTGCCAGCAGTGAAAACGGAAACACCGGGGAGCTGTTTTTT. Translation: CASSENGNTGELFF.

The V and J genes are TRBV28 and TRBJ2-7; 9 bases match TRBD1. Germline values: CDR1 MDHEN, CDR2 SYDVKM. The CDR3 spans 15 residues. The trim removed 6 bases at V and 5 bases at J, leaving 11 bases unmatched. The CDR3, as DNA: TGTGCCAGCAGCCCCTATCGGACAGGGGTAAACGAGCAGTACTTC. Translation: CASSPYRTGVNEQYF.